The rows below give T cell receptor beta chains drawn from one sample of a study of persistence of HIV-infected CD4 T cells. Their specific antigens are unknown. Data came from immunoSEQ multiplex PCR; TCRdb stores just in-frame clones and leaves some out. The sample has 25,000 to 35,000 clones, roughly four fifths seen once. Sequences were derived from CD4+ T cells sorted from PBMCs after roughly 19-hour stimulation, sampled from a patient who received antiretroviral therapy. The receptors here all came from an adult man with HIV who was CMV-seropositive. The CDR3 runs from the conserved cysteine through the conserved F or W. D genes are given only for firm matches. Size is omitted from some rows. Given values are once, few, many or a class for expanded clones.

>TRBV2|NA|NA|TRBJ2-3
TGTGCCAGCCCTCAAATGGGCTTCACAGATACGCAGTATTTT
CASPQMGFTDTQYF
>TRBV27|NA|TRBD1|TRBJ1-3
TGTGCCAGCAGCCGGACAGGGACCTTCTCTGGAAACACCATATATTTT
CASSRTGTFSGNTIYF
>TRBV7-3|NA|NA|TRBJ2-3
TGTGCCAGCAGCTTAGTAGGTTACGATACGCAGTATTTT
CASSLVGYDTQYF
>TRBV6-2/TRBV6-3|NA|NA|TRBJ1-5
TGTGCCAGCAGTTCCGTGGGGGGTCAGCCCCAGCATTTT
CASSSVGGQPQHF
>TRBV6-1|NA|NA|TRBJ2-1
TGTGCCAGCAGTGAAGAAGGGTACGGGTACAATGAGCAGTTCTTC
CASSEEGYGYNEQFF
>TRBV5-4|once|NA|TRBJ1-4
TGTGCCAGCAGCTTTAGGACACGGGGTGAAAAACTGTTTTTT
CASSFRTRGEKLFF
>TRBV5-5|NA|TRBD1|TRBJ1-6
TGTGCCAGCAGCTTGGCACAGGGGACTTATTCACCCCTCCACTTT
CASSLAQGTYSPLHF
>TRBV2|NA|NA|TRBJ2-7
TGTGCCAGCAAGTCCCAGTACGAGCAGTACTTC
CASKSQYEQYF
>TRBV23-1|NA|TRBD1|TRBJ1-1
TGCGCCAGCCGTAAAGCGGACAGGGGTTGCACTGAAGCTTTCTTT
CASRKADRGCTEAFF
>TRBV4-1|once|TRBD1|TRBJ2-2
TGCGCCAGCAGCCAAGATTGGGCAGGGGGCACCGGGGAGCTGTTTTTT
CASSQDWAGGTGELFF
>TRBV5-1|NA|NA|TRBJ2-2
TGCGCCAGCACCTGGGGCAGGGAGGCCGGGGAGCTGTTTTTT
CASTWGREAGELFF
>TRBV19|NA|NA|TRBJ1-1
TGTGCCAGTAGTAATCCCCCGGGTTTGAACACTGAAGCTTTCTTT
CASSNPPGLNTEAFF
>TRBV12-2|few|NA|TRBJ2-7
TGTGCAAGTCGCTCAGGTCGGTGGTCGGGGGCTTACGAGCAGTACTTC
CASRSGRWSGAYEQYF
>TRBV18|NA|TRBD1|TRBJ1-5
TGTGCCAGCTCACCGGGACAGGGGGCCGGTCAGCCCCAGCATTTT
CASSPGQGAGQPQHF
>TRBV9|NA|TRBD1|TRBJ1-2
TGTGCCAGCAGCGGGGACAGGATAGTAAACTATGGCTACACCTTC
CASSGDRIVNYGYTF
>TRBV29-1|NA|TRBD1|TRBJ1-4
TGCAGCGTGACAGGGTCGGGGCATGAAAAACTGTTTTTT
CSVTGSGHEKLFF
>TRBV7-6|NA|TRBD1|TRBJ1-1
TGTGCCAGCAGCTTATCCGGACAGGGGGTGGCTCAGGAAGCTTTCTTT
CASSLSGQGVAQEAFF